This TCR beta chain derives from a study of control samples from healthy donors and cancer patients. The V and J ends lost 5 bases and 2 bases respectively, with 10 bases between them. This CDR3 is 14 amino acids long. Germline lookup yields CDR1 SGHNT and CDR2 YENEEA. The repertoire was sequenced with immunoSEQ multiplex PCR; TCRdb's copy has only in-frame clones and lacks some. The sample consists of about 80,000 clones, 70% to 90% of them appearing once. Sequenced input: blood. This sequence was found in a woman in her forties or fifties in good health. The chain joins TRBV11-3 to TRBJ2-1; D is possibly TRBD2 (7 bases). Here the CDR3 reads CASSVGGPYNEQFF. The CDR3 coding sequence is TGTGCCAGCAGCGTGGGGGGGCCCTACAATGAGCAGTTCTTC.